This TCR beta chain was identified in a study of beta chain features in type 1 diabetes. Reverse transcription of all isolated RNA meant that expressed TCRB transcripts were sequenced. The protocol was immunoSEQ multiplex PCR, while the TCRdb copy is restricted to in-frame clones and leaves out a portion. This table has about 68,000 clones, roughly half appearing once. Study-wide results and limits: Type 1 diabetes patients had moderately but significantly shorter TCRB CDR3s in all four CD4+ subsets. It was possible that PCR favored shorter templates, equally so in patients and controls.

Trimming left V 0 bases short and J 4 bases short, with 7 bases between. Germline V lookup: CDR1 SGHTS, CDR2 YDEGEE. There are 13 residues in the CDR3. A word on this clone: Antigen unknown.

The TCR originated in a man aged 25-40 years with type 1 diabetes. The gene calls are TRBV5-8 and TRBJ2-5, with D possibly TRBD1 on 5 matching bases. Sequencing used central memory CD4+ T cells from blood. CDR3 region: CASSLGRGETQYF. DNA of the CDR3: TGTGCCAGCAGCTTGGGTAGGGGAGAGACCCAGTACTTC. Filled out from reference TRBV5-8 and TRBJ2-5, the complete variable domain reads EAGVTQSPTHLIKTRGQQATLRCSPISGHTSVYWYQQALGLGLQFLLWYDEGEERNRGNFPPRFSGRQFPNYSSELNVNALELEDSALYLCASSLGRGETQYFGPGTRLLVL.